Sequencing of this T cell receptor (beta chain) was carried out in a study of blood T cell repertoires in COVID-19. Across the whole study: The United States, Italy and Spain provided the acute and convalescent COVID-19 samples. T cells, B-cell-depleted T cells, or PBMCs supplied cDNA or gDNA.

As processed by the authors: Amplified reference gene primers provided the basis for estimating nucleated cell counts. Produced via immunoSEQ multiplex PCR; TCRdb's table is partial and in-frame only. D and trimming come from the DNA, and the V and J calls and clone size come from that table. The profile shows around 140,000 clones, approximately 88% of them singletons. Per the germline V gene, CDR1 is SGHVS and CDR2 is FNYEAQ. The J segment lost 8 bases and the V segment lost 4 bases, leaving 22 bases of the junction unmatched. The CDR3 has 20 amino acids. The sample comprised peripheral blood. This clonotype was sampled from a human donor in a cohort sampled during active COVID-19. J is TRBJ2-2 and V is TRBV7-6, with 10 bases identical to TRBD2. CDR3 region: CASSSLAGAVGAGFDGELFF. The CDR3 DNA follows: TGTGCCAGCAGCTCGCTAGCGGGAGCAGTAGGAGCGGGTTTTGATGGGGAGCTGTTTTTT. The variable domain in full, completed from reference TRBV7-6 and TRBJ2-2, reads GAGVSQSPRYKVTKRGQDVALRCDPISGHVSLYWYRQALGQGPEFLTYFNYEAQQDKSGLPNDRFSAERPEGSISTLTIQRTEQRDSAMYRCASSSLAGAVGAGFDGELFFGEGSRLTVL.